The following is a TCR beta chain sequence with its context. The antigen is not known. Produced via immunoSEQ multiplex PCR; TCRdb's table is partial and in-frame only. The sample comprises approximately 1,500,000 clones, around 98% of which are singletons, and roughly 0.45% rests with the top ten. The sample originates from a study of shared clonotypes between healthy human individuals. Study observations and caveats: A generally larger estimated richness was seen in naive subsets than in memory subsets.

This CDR3 contains 18 residues. Losses at the gene ends were 7 bases for V and 3 bases for J; bases not matched to a gene: 18. The germline gives CDR1 MDHEN, CDR2 SYDVKM. The chain has TRBV28 and TRBJ2-3, with 8 bases identical to TRBD2. Sequencing used naive CD4+ T cells sorted from blood. Subset here: CD45RA+ positively selected. This clonotype was sampled from a young man in good health. DNA of the CDR3: TGTGCCAGCACCCCGGGGGGGCGATACCGGGAGAGGACAGATACGCAGTATTTT. Translating gives CASTPGGRYRERTDTQYF. The whole variable domain, filled in from reference TRBV28 and TRBJ2-3, reads DVKVTQSSRYLVKRTGEKVFLECVQDMDHENMFWYRQDPGLGLRLIYFSYDVKMKEKGDIPEGYSVSREKKERFSLILESASTNQTSMYLCASTPGGRYRERTDTQYFGPGTRLTVL.